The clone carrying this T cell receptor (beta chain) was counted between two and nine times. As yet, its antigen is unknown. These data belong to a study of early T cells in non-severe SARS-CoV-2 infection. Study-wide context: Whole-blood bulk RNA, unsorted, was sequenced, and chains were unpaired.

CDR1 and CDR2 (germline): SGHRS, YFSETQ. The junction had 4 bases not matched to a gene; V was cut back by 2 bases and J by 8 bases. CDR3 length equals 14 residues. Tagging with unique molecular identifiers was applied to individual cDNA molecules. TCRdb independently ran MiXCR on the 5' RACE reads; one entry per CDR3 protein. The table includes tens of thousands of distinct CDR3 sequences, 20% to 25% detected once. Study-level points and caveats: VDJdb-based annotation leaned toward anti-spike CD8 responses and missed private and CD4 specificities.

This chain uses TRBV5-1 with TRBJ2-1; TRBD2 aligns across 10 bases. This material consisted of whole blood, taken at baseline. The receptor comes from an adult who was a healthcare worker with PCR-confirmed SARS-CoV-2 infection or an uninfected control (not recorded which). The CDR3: CASSFQRGGYEQFF. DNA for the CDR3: TGCGCCAGCAGCTTTCAGCGGGGGGGCTATGAGCAGTTCTTC.